The rows below give T cell receptor beta chains drawn from one sample of a study of blood T cell repertoires in COVID-19. Sequencing was performed with immunoSEQ multiplex PCR; in TCRdb, only in-frame clones are kept and a portion is missing. The repertoire consists of more than 200,000 clones, with approximately 85% occurring once and the leading ten covering around 8%. Sequenced input: peripheral blood. Every receptor here comes from a woman of 80 years or more with COVID-19, enrolled during active disease. Each CDR3 is given with its conserved first and last residue. The D gene is left open where the match is weak. The size of a clone is reported for some rows only, either as once, few or many, or as a class for expanded clones.

TRBJ2-3 | 14 | - | TRBV6-5 | TRBD1 | CASSSGTGYDTQYF | TGTGCCAGCAGTTCCGGGACAGGGTATGATACGCAGTATTTT
TRBJ2-2 | 14 | - | TRBV11-3 | - | CASSLGRSVGELFF | TGTGCCAGCAGCTTAGGGAGATCGGTCGGGGAGCTGTTTTTT
TRBJ2-2 | 17 | - | TRBV4-1 | - | CASSHPEGALGTGELFF | TGCGCCAGCAGCCACCCGGAGGGGGCCTTGGGAACCGGGGAGCTGTTTTTT
TRBJ2-7 | 17 | - | TRBV7-3 | TRBD1 | CASSSGGQGDPLIRQYF | TGTGCCAGCAGCTCGGGGGGACAGGGGGACCCCCTGATCCGGCAGTACTTC
TRBJ2-1 | 15 | - | TRBV18 | TRBD2 | CASSPPTSGYNEQFF | TGTGCCAGCTCACCACCAACTAGCGGCTACAATGAGCAGTTCTTC
TRBJ2-7 | 14 | - | TRBV5-1 | TRBD1 | CASSFRQGSYEQYF | TGCGCCAGCAGCTTTCGACAGGGTTCCTACGAGCAGTACTTC
TRBJ1-2 | 14 | - | TRBV2 | TRBD1 | CASSRQGAGYGYTF | TGTGCCAGCAGTCGACAGGGGGCTGGATATGGCTACACCTTC
TRBJ2-7 | 14 | - | TRBV10-3 | - | CAISVGKGAYEQYF | TGTGCCATCAGTGTCGGGAAGGGGGCCTACGAGCAGTACTTC
TRBJ1-1 | 12 | - | TRBV24-1 | - | CATSDPLGMTFF | TGTGCCACCAGTGATCCCCTCGGTATGACTTTCTTT
TRBJ1-5 | 16 | - | TRBV28 | TRBD1 | CASMPLIGTGLEPQHF | TGTGCCAGCATGCCACTAATAGGGACAGGGCTTGAGCCCCAGCATTTT
TRBJ1-4 | 16 | - | TRBV4-1 | - | CASSSGPAPTNEKLFF | TGCGCCAGCAGCTCGGGTCCGGCACCAACTAATGAAAAACTGTTTTTT
TRBJ1-6 | 16 | - | TRBV27 | - | CASSLGRGREGSPLHF | TGTGCCAGCAGTTTAGGCAGGGGCCGAGAGGGTTCACCCCTCCACTTT
TRBJ2-1 | 12 | - | TRBV7-2 | TRBD2 | CASSSPGLEQFF | TGTGCCAGCAGCTCCCCGGGACTAGAGCAGTTCTTC
TRBJ2-2 | 14 | few | TRBV30 | - | CAWSGGSRDGELFF | TGTGCCTGGAGTGGAGGGTCACGGGACGGGGAGCTGTTTTTT
TRBJ2-7 | 16 | - | TRBV7-2 | - | CASSLGSGVTTYEQYF | TGTGCCAGCAGCTTAGGGTCGGGAGTGACAACCTACGAGCAGTACTTC
TRBJ2-5 | 15 | - | TRBV7-2 | - | CASSLARGAGETQYF | TGTGCCAGCAGCTTAGCCCGGGGGGCTGGTGAGACCCAGTACTTC
TRBJ1-1 | 18 | - | TRBV18 | TRBD1 | CASSPLGGQGKLNTEAFF | TGTGCCAGCTCACCGCTCGGTGGACAGGGGAAACTGAACACTGAAGCTTTCTTT
TRBJ1-4 | 11 | - | TRBV30 | TRBD1 | CAWSRQGELFF | TGTGCCTGGAGCCGACAGGGGGAACTGTTTTTT
TRBJ1-1 | 17 | - | TRBV5-8 | - | CASDRDRRIEDITEAFF | TGTGCCAGCGACAGAGACCGCAGGATCGAAGATATTACTGAAGCTTTCTTT
TRBJ2-3 | 13 | - | TRBV30 | TRBD1 | CAWTAGGPGTQYF | TGTGCCTGGACGGCAGGGGGCCCAGGTACGCAGTATTTT
TRBJ2-3 | 14 | - | TRBV7-9 | - | CASSAQGSADTQYF | TGTGCCAGCAGCGCCCAGGGGTCTGCAGATACGCAGTATTTT
TRBJ1-3 | 16 | - | TRBV6-1 | - | CASSEIHSSSGNTIYF | TGTGCCAGCAGTGAAATCCACAGCAGCTCTGGAAACACCATATATTTT
TRBJ2-7 | 15 | - | TRBV10-3 | TRBD1 | CAISESSQGAYEQYF | TGTGCCATCAGTGAGTCGTCACAGGGGGCGTACGAGCAGTACTTC
TRBJ1-1 | 13 | - | TRBV7-9 | - | CASSLEGGTEAFF | TGTGCCAGCAGCTTGGAGGGCGGCACTGAAGCTTTCTTT
TRBJ2-5 | 14 | - | TRBV19 | TRBD1 | CASSPGQGPMTQYF | TGTGCCAGTAGTCCCGGACAGGGTCCGATGACCCAGTACTTC
TRBJ1-2 | 14 | - | TRBV7-8 | - | CASSLGPTVNGYTF | TGTGCCAGCAGCTTAGGGCCCACAGTGAATGGCTACACCTTC
TRBJ2-1 | 12 | - | TRBV29-1 | TRBD2 | CSVLSGGNEQFF | TGCAGCGTACTAAGCGGGGGCAATGAGCAGTTCTTC
TRBJ2-7 | 12 | - | TRBV18 | - | CASSPPDYEQYF | TGTGCCAGCTCACCCCCAGACTACGAGCAGTACTTC
TRBJ1-1 | 12 | - | TRBV12-3/TRBV12-4 | - | CASSLTAAGAFF | TGTGCCAGCAGTCTGACCGCGGCAGGGGCTTTCTTT
TRBJ1-1 | 13 | - | TRBV10-3 | - | CAISSGLNTEAFF | TGTGCCATCAGCTCCGGACTTAACACTGAAGCTTTCTTT
TRBJ2-7 | 14 | - | TRBV5-1 | TRBD1 | CASSSTGPTYEQYF | TGCGCCAGCAGCTCGACAGGGCCTACTTACGAGCAGTACTTC